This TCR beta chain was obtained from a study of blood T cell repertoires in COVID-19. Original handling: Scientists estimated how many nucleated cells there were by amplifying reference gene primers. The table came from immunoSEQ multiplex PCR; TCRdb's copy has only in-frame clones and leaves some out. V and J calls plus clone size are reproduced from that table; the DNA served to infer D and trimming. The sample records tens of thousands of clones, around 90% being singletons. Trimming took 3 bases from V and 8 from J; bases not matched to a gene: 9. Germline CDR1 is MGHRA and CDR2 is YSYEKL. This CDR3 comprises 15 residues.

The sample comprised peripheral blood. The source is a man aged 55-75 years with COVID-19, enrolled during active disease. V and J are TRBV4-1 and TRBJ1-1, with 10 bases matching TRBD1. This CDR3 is CASSHPTGGAEEAFF. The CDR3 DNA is TGCGCCAGCAGCCACCCGACAGGGGGCGCGGAAGAAGCTTTCTTT.